Each of the 17 T cell receptor beta chains below was sequenced from the same sample in a study of shared clonotypes between healthy human individuals. TCRdb's table, derived via immunoSEQ multiplex PCR, lists solely in-frame clones and lacks some. This sample has approximately 1,000,000 clones; around 82% occur once, and the top ten carry roughly 0.56%. Input material: memory CD4+ T cells from PBMCs. The subset here: CD45RA-negative fraction. These TCRs come from a man aged 18 to 30 in good health. Some clones in this sample may be carry-over from other donors' samples.

This clone was found once. The rearrangement joins TRBV30 to TRBJ1-3; D might be TRBD1 (5 bases). Trimming took off 2 bases at V and 5 bases at J, with 13 bases between the two ends. Looked up from germline, CDR1 is GTSNPN and CDR2 is SVGIG (reference sequence). This CDR3 has 14 amino acids. In DNA form, the CDR3 reads TGTGCCTGGAGTTTGCCCAGGGCAAGAAACACCATATATTTT. Protein sequence: CAWSLPRARNTIYF.

The chain is built from TRBV6-1 and TRBJ2-6; perhaps TRBD2 as D (5 bases). The length of the CDR3 is 15 residues. V was shortened by 11 bases and J by 2 bases, with 16 bases between the two germline ends. Germline CDR1 and CDR2: MNHNS and SASEGT. The CDR3, as DNA: TGTGCCTGTCGTTATGTGGGAGCTGGGGCCAACGTCCTGACTTTC. The encoded protein is CACRYVGAGANVLTF.

This clone occurred once. The J gene is TRBJ2-7, the V gene TRBV25-1; the D gene is possibly TRBD2 (5 bases). Germline V gene sequence: CDR1 MGHDK, CDR2 SYGVNS. The V gene lost 0 bases and the J gene lost 5 bases, with 14 bases spanning the gap. This CDR3 is built from 15 residues. CDR3 nucleotide sequence: TGTGCCAGCAGTGAATATGGACTGGCAATTGACGAGCAGTACTTC. As protein: CASSEYGLAIDEQYF.

There are many counts of this clone. V is TRBV5-5 and J is TRBJ2-7, with D uncertain. CDR3 size: 13 residues. CDR1 and CDR2 from the germline V gene are SGHKS and YYEKEE (reference sequence). V shed 4 bases and J shed 5 bases, with 13 bases lying between them. The CDR3 sequence: CASSAGPGNEQYF. In DNA, the CDR3 is TGTGCCAGCAGCGCCGGGCCGGGCAACGAGCAGTACTTC. The full variable domain, in which reference TRBV5-5 and TRBJ2-7 provide the parts outside the CDR3, is DAGVTQSPTHLIKTRGQQVTLRCSPISGHKSVSWYQQVLGQGPQFIFQYYEKEERGRGNFPDRFSARQFPNYSSELNVNALLLGDSALYLCASSAGPGNEQYFGPGTRLTVT.

This clone is a singleton in its sample. V is TRBV18 and J is TRBJ2-1; 8 positions agree with TRBD2. Germline loops: CDR1 KGHSH, CDR2 LQKENI. The length of the CDR3 is 16 residues. Trimming cost V 3 bases and J 6 bases; bases outside gene matches: 10. CDR3 DNA: TGTGCCAGCTCACCTGGACTAGCAATAAATGCCAATGAGCAGTTCTTC. Translating it yields CASSPGLAINANEQFF.

The sample holds one count of this clone. The chain has TRBV4-1 and TRBJ1-5; no clear D. Trimming took off 0 bases at V and 0 bases at J, with 15 bases between the two ends. This CDR3 is built from 18 residues. CDR1 is MGHRA, CDR2 YSYEKL, per germline. CDR3 bases: TGCGCCAGCAGCCAAGATCAAGGAATGGGGTCTAGCAATCAGCCCCAGCATTTT. Translation gives CASSQDQGMGSSNQPQHF.

About this clone itself: The sample has other DNA sequences that encode this CDR3 too. V and J are TRBV29-1 and TRBJ1-2; the D is unclear. The CDR3 length is 12 residues. Trimming removed 4 bases from V and 2 bases from J, with 8 bases in between. Per germline, CDR1 SQVTM and CDR2 ANQGSEA. The CDR3 DNA is TGCAGCGTTGCTCGGGCGAACTATGGCTACACCTTC. Encoded protein: CSVARANYGYTF.

This clone was seen once. The chain has TRBV6-1 and TRBJ1-5; D is unresolved. The CDR3 is 16 residues long. Germline V CDR1 and CDR2: MNHNS, SASEGT. Between the trimmed V and J ends, which lost 2 bases and 2 bases, there was a span of 13 bases. CDR3: CASSEIGNGGNQPQHF. The CDR3 nucleotides are TGTGCCAGCAGTGAAATCGGAAACGGTGGCAATCAGCCCCAGCATTTT.

V and J are TRBV28 and TRBJ1-4; no clear D. The V end was cut by 7 bases, the J end by 0 bases, with 6 bases between. The germline V gene encodes CDR1 MDHEN and CDR2 SYDVKM. The CDR3 sequence is 13 residues long. As DNA, the CDR3 is TGTGCCAGCAACCCACCAACTAATGAAAAACTGTTTTTT. It translates to CASNPPTNEKLFF.

This clone appeared a single time. The DNA for the CDR3 is TGTGCCAGCAGGGGACAGGGACCCTACGAGCAGTACTTC. This sequence encodes CASRGQGPYEQYF. The rearrangement uses TRBV28 and TRBJ2-7; 9 bases align to TRBD1. This CDR3 is built from 13 residues. Germline V lookup: CDR1 MDHEN, CDR2 SYDVKM. V trimming: 6 bases; J trimming: 2 bases; junction bases outside the gene matches: 2.

The sample holds one count of this clone. The V call is TRBV29-1, the J call TRBJ2-2, with D perhaps matching TRBD2 (6 bases). Trimming stripped 7 bases from V and 1 base from J, with 19 bases between. Germline CDR1 SQVTM, CDR2 ANQGSEA. CDR3 size: 16 residues. The CDR3 DNA reads TGCAGCGGCCGGGGACTCCTAGGGCGGAACACCGGGGAGCTGTTTTTT. This codes for CSGRGLLGRNTGELFF.

This clone was seen ten or more times. V is TRBV7-9 and J is TRBJ1-1; D not certain. The V gene's germline CDR1 is SEHNR and CDR2 FQNEAQ (reference sequence). The CDR3 covers 12 residues. Trimming took off 5 bases at V and 10 bases at J, with 14 bases between the two ends. In DNA form, the CDR3 reads TGTGCCAGCAGCCCTGAGAAGGGAAGAGCTTTCTTT. This sequence encodes CASSPEKGRAFF. Full variable domain (missing parts from reference TRBV7-9 and TRBJ1-1): DTGVSQNPRHKITKRGQNVTFRCDPISEHNRLYWYRQTLGQGPEFLTYFQNEAQLEKSRLLSDRFSAERPKGSFSTLEIQRTEQGDSAMYLCASSPEKGRAFFGQGTRLTVV.

The V and J genes are TRBV15 and TRBJ1-2, with D tentatively TRBD1 (5 bases). Germline-derived CDR1 and CDR2 are LNHNV and YYDKDF (reference sequence). The germline V and J ends were trimmed by 3 bases and 2 bases, with 13 bases remaining between them. CDR3 length: 15 amino acids. This CDR3 reads CATSRGRGENYGYTF. DNA of the CDR3: TGTGCCACCAGCAGGGGGCGAGGGGAGAACTATGGCTACACCTTC.

The table lists this clone with a few counts. This may be a read error: a much more frequent sequence differs by one nucleotide. The rearrangement uses TRBV7-2 and TRBJ1-1; no clear D. Germline V gene data show CDR1 as SGHTA and CDR2 as FQGNSA. CDR3 length: 13 amino acids. The V gene lost 5 bases and the J gene lost 0 bases, with 7 bases spanning the gap. In DNA, the CDR3 is TGTGCCAGCAGCGTCAGGATGAACACTGAAGCTTTCTTT. Encoded protein: CASSVRMNTEAFF.

The gene calls are TRBV4-1 and TRBJ1-1; 9 nucleotides align to TRBD1. Trimming cost V 0 bases and J 10 bases; bases outside gene matches: 9. Germline lookup yields CDR1 MGHRA and CDR2 YSYEKL. There are 15 residues in the CDR3. CDR3 nucleotides: TGCGCCAGCAGCCAAGATAGCGGACAGGGGTTCGGAGCTTTCTTT. Translated: CASSQDSGQGFGAFF.

The chain employs TRBV7-3 and TRBJ1-2, with unresolved D. Germline V lookup: CDR1 SGHTA, CDR2 FQGTGA. This CDR3 is built from 14 residues. The V end lost 5 bases, the J end lost 1 base, and 11 bases lay between the germline ends. This CDR3 reads CASSPGALNYGYTF. CDR3 coding DNA: TGTGCCAGCAGCCCGGGAGCCCTTAACTATGGCTACACCTTC.

The V gene is TRBV19, the J gene TRBJ2-7; either TRBD1 or TRBD2 may supply D (5 bases each). Deletions cut 2 bases from V and 12 bases from J, with 11 bases between. The CDR3 contains 11 residues. CDR1 is LNHDA, CDR2 SQIVND, per germline (reference sequence). The CDR3 nucleotides are TGTGCCAGTAGTATACAGGGACGGGTGTACTTC. Protein product: CASSIQGRVYF.